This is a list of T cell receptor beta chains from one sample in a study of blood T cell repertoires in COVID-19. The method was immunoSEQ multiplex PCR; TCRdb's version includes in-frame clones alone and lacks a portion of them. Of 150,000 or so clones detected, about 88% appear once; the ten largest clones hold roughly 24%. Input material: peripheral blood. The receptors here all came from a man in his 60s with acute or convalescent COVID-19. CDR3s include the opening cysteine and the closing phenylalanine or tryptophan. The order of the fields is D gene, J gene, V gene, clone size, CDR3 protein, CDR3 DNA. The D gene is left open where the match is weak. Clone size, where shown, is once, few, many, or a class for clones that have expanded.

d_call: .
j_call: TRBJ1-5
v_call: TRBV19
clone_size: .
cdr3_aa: CASSGGQFSNQPQHF
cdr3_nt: TGTGCCAGTAGTGGCGGACAGTTTAGCAATCAGCCCCAGCATTTT

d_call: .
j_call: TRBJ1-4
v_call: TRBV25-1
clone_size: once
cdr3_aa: CASSGATNEKLFF
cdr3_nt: TGTGCCAGCAGTGGAGCAACTAATGAAAAACTGTTTTTT

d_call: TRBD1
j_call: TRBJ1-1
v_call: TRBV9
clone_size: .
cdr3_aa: CASSFQQGDTEAFF
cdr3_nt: TGTGCCAGCAGCTTCCAACAGGGGGACACTGAAGCTTTCTTT

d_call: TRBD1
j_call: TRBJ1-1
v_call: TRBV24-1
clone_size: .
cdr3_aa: CATRVQGEGTEAFF
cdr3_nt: TGTGCCACCAGGGTCCAGGGGGAAGGCACTGAAGCTTTCTTT

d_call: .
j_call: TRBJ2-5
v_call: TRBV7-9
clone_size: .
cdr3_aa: CASSFLGGLQETQYF
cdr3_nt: TGTGCCAGCAGCTTCTTGGGGGGGCTTCAAGAGACCCAGTACTTC

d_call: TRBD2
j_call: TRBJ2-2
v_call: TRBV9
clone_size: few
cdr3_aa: CASQKGGAGAGELFF
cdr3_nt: TGTGCCAGCCAGAAAGGCGGAGCGGGAGCCGGGGAGCTGTTTTTT

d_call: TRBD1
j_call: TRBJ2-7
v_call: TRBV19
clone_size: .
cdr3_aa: CATNRGGEQYF
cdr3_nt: TGTGCAACTAACAGGGGTGGCGAGCAGTACTTC

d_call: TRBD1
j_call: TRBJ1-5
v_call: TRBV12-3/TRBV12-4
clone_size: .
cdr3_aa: CASRRQGGQPQHF
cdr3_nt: TGTGCCAGCAGGCGACAGGGGGGACAGCCCCAGCATTTT

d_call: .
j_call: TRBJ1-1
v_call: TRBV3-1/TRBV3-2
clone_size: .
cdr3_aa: CASSQFRTVTVRAEAFF
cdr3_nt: TGTGCCAGCAGCCAATTCCGGACAGTGACTGTTAGGGCTGAAGCTTTCTTT

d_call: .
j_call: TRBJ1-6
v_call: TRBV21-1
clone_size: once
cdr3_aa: CASSKEGQGIRSPLHF
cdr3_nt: TGTGCCAGCAGCAAAGAAGGACAGGGGATTCGGTCACCCCTCCACTTT

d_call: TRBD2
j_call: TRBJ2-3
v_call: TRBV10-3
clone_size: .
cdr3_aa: CATYSGRAVDTQYF
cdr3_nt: TGTGCCACCTATAGCGGGAGGGCCGTAGATACGCAGTATTTT

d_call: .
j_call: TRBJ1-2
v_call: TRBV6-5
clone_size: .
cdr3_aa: CASSYSTQVNYGYTF
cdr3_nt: TGTGCCAGCAGTTACTCGACCCAGGTGAACTATGGCTACACCTTC

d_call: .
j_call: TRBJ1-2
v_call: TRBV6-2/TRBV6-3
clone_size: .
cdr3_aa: CASSRQALDGYTF
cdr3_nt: TGTGCCAGCAGTCGACAGGCCCTCGATGGCTACACCTTC

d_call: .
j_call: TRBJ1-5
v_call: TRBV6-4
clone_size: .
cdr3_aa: CASSDPQGRPTVVSRNQPQHF
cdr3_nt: TGTGCCAGCAGTGACCCGCAGGGCAGGCCGACCGTGGTCTCGCGCAATCAGCCCCAGCATTTT

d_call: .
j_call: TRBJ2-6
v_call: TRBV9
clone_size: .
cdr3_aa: CASSVGAGHSGANVLTF
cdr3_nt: TGTGCCAGCAGCGTAGGGGCAGGGCACTCTGGGGCCAACGTCCTGACTTTC

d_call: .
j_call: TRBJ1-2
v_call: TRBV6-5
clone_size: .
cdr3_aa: CASSYATGHGYTF
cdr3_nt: TGTGCCAGCAGTTACGCCACAGGGCATGGCTACACCTTC

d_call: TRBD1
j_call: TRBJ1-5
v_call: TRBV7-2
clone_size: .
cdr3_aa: CASSLQGGEPQHF
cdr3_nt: TGTGCCAGCAGCTTACAGGGGGGTGAGCCCCAGCATTTT

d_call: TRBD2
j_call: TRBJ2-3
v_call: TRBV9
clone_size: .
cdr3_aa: CASSVGTSGTRDTQYF
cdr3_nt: TGTGCCAGCAGCGTCGGGACTAGCGGGACGAGGGACACGCAGTATTTT

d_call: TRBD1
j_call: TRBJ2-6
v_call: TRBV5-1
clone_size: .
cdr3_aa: CASSPEGASAGANVLTF
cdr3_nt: TGCGCCAGCAGCCCCGAGGGGGCGTCGGCTGGGGCCAACGTCCTGACTTTC

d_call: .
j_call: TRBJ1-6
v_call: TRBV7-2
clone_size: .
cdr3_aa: CASSPRPRQTNNSPLHF
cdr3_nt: TGTGCCAGCAGCCCTCGACCTAGACAGACCAATAATTCACCCCTCCACTTT

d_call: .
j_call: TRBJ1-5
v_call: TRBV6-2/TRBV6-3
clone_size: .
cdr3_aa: CASSYSPFRGNQPQHF
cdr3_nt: TGTGCCAGCAGTTACTCCCCCTTCCGGGGAAATCAGCCCCAGCATTTT

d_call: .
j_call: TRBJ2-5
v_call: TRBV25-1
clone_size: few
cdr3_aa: CASSEYRGETQYF
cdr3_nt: TGTGCCAGCAGTGAATACCGGGGAGAGACCCAGTACTTC

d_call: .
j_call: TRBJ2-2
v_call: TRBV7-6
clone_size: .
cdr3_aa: CASSLGTTNTGELFF
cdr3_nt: TGTGCCAGCAGCCTAGGGACAACGAACACCGGGGAGCTGTTTTTT

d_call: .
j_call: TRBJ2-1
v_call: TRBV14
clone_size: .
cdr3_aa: CASSPSRFSYNEQFF
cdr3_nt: TGTGCCAGCAGCCCCTCTAGGTTCTCCTACAATGAGCAGTTCTTC

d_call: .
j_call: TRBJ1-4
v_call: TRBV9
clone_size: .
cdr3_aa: CASSVGAGRRLGEKLFF
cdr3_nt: TGTGCCAGCAGCGTAGGGGCAGGGAGGAGGTTAGGTGAAAAACTGTTTTTT

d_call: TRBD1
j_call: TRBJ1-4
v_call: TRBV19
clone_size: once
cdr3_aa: CASRNQGAGEKLFF
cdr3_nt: TGTGCCAGTAGGAACCAGGGGGCGGGTGAAAAACTGTTTTTT

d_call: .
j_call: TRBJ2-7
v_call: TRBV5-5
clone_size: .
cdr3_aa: CASSPGDPRHSYEQYF
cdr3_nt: TGTGCCAGCAGCCCAGGGGACCCACGACACTCCTACGAGCAGTACTTC

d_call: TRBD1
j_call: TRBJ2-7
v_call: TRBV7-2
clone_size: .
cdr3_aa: CASSLVLGGATYEQYF
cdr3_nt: TGTGCCAGCAGCTTAGTACTAGGGGGCGCGACCTACGAGCAGTACTTC

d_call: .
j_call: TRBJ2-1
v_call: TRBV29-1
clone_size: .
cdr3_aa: CSVFGNEQFF
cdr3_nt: TGCAGCGTTTTCGGCAATGAGCAGTTCTTC

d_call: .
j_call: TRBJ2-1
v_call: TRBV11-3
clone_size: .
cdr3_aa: CASSLDPGDEQFF
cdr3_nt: TGTGCCAGCAGCTTAGATCCAGGGGATGAGCAGTTCTTC

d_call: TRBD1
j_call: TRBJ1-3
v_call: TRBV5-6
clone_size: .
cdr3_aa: CASSLLGQGAGNTIYF
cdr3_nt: TGTGCCAGCAGCTTGCTCGGACAGGGAGCTGGAAACACCATATATTTT

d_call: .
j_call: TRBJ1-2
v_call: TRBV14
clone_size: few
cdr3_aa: CASSQRVGAPADGYTF
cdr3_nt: TGTGCCAGCAGCCAACGAGTCGGCGCTCCCGCGGATGGCTACACCTTC

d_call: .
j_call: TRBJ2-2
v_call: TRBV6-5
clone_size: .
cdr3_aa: CASKRNTNTGELFF
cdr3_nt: TGTGCCAGCAAGAGGAATACGAACACCGGGGAGCTGTTTTTT

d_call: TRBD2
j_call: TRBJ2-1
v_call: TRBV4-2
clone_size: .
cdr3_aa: CASSQVVAGGPYEQFF
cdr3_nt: TGTGCCAGCAGCCAAGTAGTAGCGGGGGGGCCGTATGAGCAGTTCTTC

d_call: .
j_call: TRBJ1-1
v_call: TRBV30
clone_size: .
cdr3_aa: CAWSRPGTEAFF
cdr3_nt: TGTGCCTGGAGTAGACCGGGCACTGAAGCTTTCTTT

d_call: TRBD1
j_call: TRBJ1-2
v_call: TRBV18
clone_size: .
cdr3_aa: CASSPLGTGGAYGYTF
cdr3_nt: TGTGCCAGCTCACCACTTGGGACAGGGGGCGCGTATGGCTACACCTTC

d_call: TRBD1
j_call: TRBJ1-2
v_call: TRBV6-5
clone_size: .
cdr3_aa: CASSYISRGTAGYTF
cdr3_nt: TGTGCCAGCAGTTACATTTCTCGGGGGACAGCGGGCTACACCTTC

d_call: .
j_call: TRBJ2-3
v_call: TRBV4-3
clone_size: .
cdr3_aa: CASSQGGLGTDTQYF
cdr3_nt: TGCGCCAGCAGCCAGGGCGGACTGGGCACAGATACGCAGTATTTT

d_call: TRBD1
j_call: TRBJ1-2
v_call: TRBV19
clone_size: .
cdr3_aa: CASSRRQGWGSGYTF
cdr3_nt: TGTGCCAGTAGCCGACGACAGGGATGGGGAAGTGGCTACACCTTC

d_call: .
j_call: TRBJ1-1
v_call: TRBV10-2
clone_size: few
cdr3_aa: CASRVDSFPAFF
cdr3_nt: TGCGCCAGCAGGGTAGACAGTTTCCCAGCTTTCTTT

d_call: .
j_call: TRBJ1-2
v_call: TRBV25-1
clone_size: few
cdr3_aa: CASSYRDIGYGYTF
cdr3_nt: TGTGCCAGCAGTTACAGGGATATCGGCTATGGCTACACCTTC

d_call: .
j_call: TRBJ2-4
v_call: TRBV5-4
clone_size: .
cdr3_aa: CASSSSWSAAGIQYF
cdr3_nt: TGTGCCAGCAGCTCTTCGTGGTCCGCGGCGGGAATTCAGTACTTC

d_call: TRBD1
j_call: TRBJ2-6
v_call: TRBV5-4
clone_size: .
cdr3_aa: CASSSMSGTGTGANVLTF
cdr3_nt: TGTGCCAGCAGCAGTATGTCCGGGACAGGGACTGGGGCCAACGTCCTGACTTTC

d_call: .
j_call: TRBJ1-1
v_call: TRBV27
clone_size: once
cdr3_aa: CASRSGDRTEAFF
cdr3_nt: TGTGCCAGCAGATCAGGGGATCGAACTGAAGCTTTCTTT

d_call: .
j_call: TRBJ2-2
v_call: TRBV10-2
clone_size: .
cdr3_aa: CASRQGVRTGELFF
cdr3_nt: TGCGCCAGCAGACAGGGAGTTAGGACCGGGGAGCTGTTTTTT

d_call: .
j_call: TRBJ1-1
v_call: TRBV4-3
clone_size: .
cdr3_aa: CASSQDLNRANTEAFF
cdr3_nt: TGCGCCAGCAGCCAAGATCTCAACAGGGCGAACACTGAAGCTTTCTTT

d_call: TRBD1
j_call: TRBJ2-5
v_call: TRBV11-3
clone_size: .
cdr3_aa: CASSLGDSEQETQYF
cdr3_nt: TGTGCCAGCAGCTTAGGGGACAGCGAACAAGAGACCCAGTACTTC

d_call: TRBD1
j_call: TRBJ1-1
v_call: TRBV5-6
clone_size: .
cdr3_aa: CASSLFQGDTEAFF
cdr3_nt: TGTGCCAGCAGCTTGTTCCAGGGGGACACTGAAGCTTTCTTT

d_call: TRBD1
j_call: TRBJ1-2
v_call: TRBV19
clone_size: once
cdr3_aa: CASTWTGGRYGYTF
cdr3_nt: TGTGCCAGTACCTGGACAGGGGGCCGTTATGGCTACACCTTC

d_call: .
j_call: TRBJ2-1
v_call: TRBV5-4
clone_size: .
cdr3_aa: CASSPRTINNEQFF
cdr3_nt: TGTGCCAGCAGCCCTAGGACTATTAACAATGAGCAGTTCTTC

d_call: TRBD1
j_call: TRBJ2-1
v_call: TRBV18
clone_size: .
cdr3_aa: CASSPQPGQGGNEQFF
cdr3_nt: TGTGCCAGCTCACCTCAACCGGGACAGGGGGGGAATGAGCAGTTCTTC

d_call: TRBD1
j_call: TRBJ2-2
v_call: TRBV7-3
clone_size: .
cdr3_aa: CASSSTGLNTGELFF
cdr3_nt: TGTGCCAGCAGCTCGACAGGGTTGAACACCGGGGAGCTGTTTTTT